The 6 T cell receptor beta chains below all came from one sample that was sequenced in a study of T cells expressing NK-cell markers. TCRdb reprocessed the 5' RACE reads, with one entry per CDR3 protein and no DNA. This table holds about 150,000 distinct CDR3 sequences. The specimen sequenced was blood T cells: a sorted CD56 or NKG2C T cell subset, CD4+ or CD8+ T cells, or bulk PBMC T cells (not recorded which). The receptors come from a woman in her forties or fifties in good health.

The chain is built from TRBV7-9 and TRBJ2-7; checking the TCRdb D call of TRBD1 is not possible without DNA. The germline V gene has CDR1 SEHNR and CDR2 FQNEAQ (reference sequence). This CDR3 contains 13 residues. CDR3 protein: CASRQGGSGEQYF.

The chain links TRBV6-5 to TRBJ2-3. The CDR3 length is 14 residues. CDR1 and CDR2 (germline): MNHEY, SVGAGI. This CDR3 is CASSFGEITDTQYF.

This chain links TRBV11-2 with TRBJ1-1; the D gene TCRdb calls, TRBD1, cannot be checked with no DNA. This CDR3 is 17 amino acids long. Germline CDR1 reads SGHAT; CDR2 reads FQNNGV. The CDR3 protein is CASSLGRDLGADTEAFF.

V is TRBV7-2 and J is TRBJ2-3; TCRdb's assignment of TRBD1 cannot be checked, as there is no DNA. CDR3 length equals 12 residues. Germline CDR1 and CDR2: SGHTA and FQGNSA. The CDR3 loop reads CASSFPENPQYF.

The chain recombines TRBV27 with TRBJ2-7; TCRdb designates TRBD1, a call that cannot be tested without DNA. This CDR3 is built from 14 residues. Germline assignment: CDR1 MNHEY and CDR2 SMNVEV (reference sequence). Here the CDR3 reads CASSFRRGSYEQYF.

The rearrangement joins TRBV29-1 to TRBJ2-7; TCRdb outputs TRBD1, but without DNA this stays unchecked. Germline V CDR1 and CDR2: SQVTM, ANQGSEA. This CDR3 region has 12 residues. CDR3 sequence reads: CSVSGQNYEQYF.